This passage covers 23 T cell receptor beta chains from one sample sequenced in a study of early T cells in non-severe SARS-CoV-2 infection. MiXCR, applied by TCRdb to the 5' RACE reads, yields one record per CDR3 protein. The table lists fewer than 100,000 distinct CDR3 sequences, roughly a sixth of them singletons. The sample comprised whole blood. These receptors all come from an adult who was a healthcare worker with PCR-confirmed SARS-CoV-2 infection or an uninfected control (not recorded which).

The CDR3: CASSPPAADTQYF. In DNA form, the CDR3 reads TGTGCCAGCTCACCACCGGCGGCAGATACGCAGTATTTT. This chain uses TRBV18 with TRBJ2-3; D gene uncertain. Germline assignment: CDR1 KGHSH and CDR2 LQKENI. There are 13 residues in the CDR3. V lost 0 bases and J lost 4, with 5 bases in between.

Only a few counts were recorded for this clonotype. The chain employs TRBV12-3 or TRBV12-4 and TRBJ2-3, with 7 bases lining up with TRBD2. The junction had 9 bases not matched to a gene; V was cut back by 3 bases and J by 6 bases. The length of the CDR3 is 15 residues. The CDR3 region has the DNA TGTGCCAGCAGTTTCCCAGCGGGATGGGGGGATACGCAGTATTTT. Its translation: CASSFPAGWGDTQYF.

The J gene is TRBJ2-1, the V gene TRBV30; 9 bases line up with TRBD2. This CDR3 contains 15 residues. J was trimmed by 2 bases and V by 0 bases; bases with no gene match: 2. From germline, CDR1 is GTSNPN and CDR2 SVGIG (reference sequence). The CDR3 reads CAWSVGGRAYNEQFF. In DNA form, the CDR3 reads TGTGCCTGGAGTGTAGGCGGGAGGGCCTACAATGAGCAGTTCTTC. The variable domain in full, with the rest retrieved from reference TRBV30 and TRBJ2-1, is SQTIHQWPATLVQPVGSPLSLECTVEGTSNPNLYWYRQAAGRGLQLLFYSVGIGQISSEVPQNLSASRPQDRQFILSSKKLLLSDSGFYLCAWSVGGRAYNEQFFGPGTRLTVL.

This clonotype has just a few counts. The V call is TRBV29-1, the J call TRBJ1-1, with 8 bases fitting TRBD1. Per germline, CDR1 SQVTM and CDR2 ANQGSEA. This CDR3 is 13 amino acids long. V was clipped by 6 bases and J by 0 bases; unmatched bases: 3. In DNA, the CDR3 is TGCAGCGTATCGACAGGGGTGAACACTGAAGCTTTCTTT. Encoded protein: CSVSTGVNTEAFF.

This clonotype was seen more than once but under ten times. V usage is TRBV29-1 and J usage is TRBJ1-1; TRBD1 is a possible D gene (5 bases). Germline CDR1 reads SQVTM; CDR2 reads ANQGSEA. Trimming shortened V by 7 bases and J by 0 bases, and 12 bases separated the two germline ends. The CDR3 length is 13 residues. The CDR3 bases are TGCAGCGCTAAAAGGGGACTGAACACTGAAGCTTTCTTT. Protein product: CSAKRGLNTEAFF.

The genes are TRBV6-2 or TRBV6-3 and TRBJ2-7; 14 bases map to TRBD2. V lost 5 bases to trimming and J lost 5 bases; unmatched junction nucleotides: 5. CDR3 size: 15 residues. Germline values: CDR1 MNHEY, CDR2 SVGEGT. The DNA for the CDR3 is TGTGCCAGCAGTCAGGGACTAGCGGGAGTAAACGAGCAGTACTTC. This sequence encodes CASSQGLAGVNEQYF.

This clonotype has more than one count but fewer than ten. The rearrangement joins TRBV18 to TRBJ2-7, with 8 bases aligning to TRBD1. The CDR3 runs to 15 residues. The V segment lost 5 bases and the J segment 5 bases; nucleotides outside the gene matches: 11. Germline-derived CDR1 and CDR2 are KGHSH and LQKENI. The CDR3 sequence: CASSDRTGPMDEQYF. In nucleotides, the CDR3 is TGTGCCAGCTCAGACAGGACAGGGCCTATGGACGAGCAGTACTTC.

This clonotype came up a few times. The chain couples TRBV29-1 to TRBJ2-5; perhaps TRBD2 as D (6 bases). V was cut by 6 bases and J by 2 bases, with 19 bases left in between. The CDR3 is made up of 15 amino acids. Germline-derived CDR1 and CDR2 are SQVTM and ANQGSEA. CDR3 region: CSVSRTSGRQETQYF. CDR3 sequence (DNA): TGCAGCGTCTCAAGAACCTCAGGGAGGCAAGAGACCCAGTACTTC.

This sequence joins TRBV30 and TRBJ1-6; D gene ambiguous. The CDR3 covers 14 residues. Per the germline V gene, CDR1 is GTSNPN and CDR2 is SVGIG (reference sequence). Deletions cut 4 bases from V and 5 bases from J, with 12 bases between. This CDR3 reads CAWTIGPHNSPLHF. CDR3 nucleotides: TGTGCCTGGACCATAGGCCCCCATAATTCACCCCTCCACTTT. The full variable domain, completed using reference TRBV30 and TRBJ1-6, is SQTIHQWPATLVQPVGSPLSLECTVEGTSNPNLYWYRQAAGRGLQLLFYSVGIGQISSEVPQNLSASRPQDRQFILSSKKLLLSDSGFYLCAWTIGPHNSPLHFGNGTRLTVT.

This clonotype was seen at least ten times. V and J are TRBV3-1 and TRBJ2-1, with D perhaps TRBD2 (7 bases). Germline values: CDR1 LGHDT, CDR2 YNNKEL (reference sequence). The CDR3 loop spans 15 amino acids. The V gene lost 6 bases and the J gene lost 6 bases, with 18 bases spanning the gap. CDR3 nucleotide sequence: TGTGCCAGCAGGAGGGGGGAGGGTGTGGGCAATGAGCAGTTCTTC. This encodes CASRRGEGVGNEQFF.

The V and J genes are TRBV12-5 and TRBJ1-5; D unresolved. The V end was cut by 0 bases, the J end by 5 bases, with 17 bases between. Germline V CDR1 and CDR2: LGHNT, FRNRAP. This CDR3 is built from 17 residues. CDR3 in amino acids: CASGLVPSEFGDQPQHF. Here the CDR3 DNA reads TGTGCTAGTGGTTTGGTTCCCTCTGAGTTCGGGGATCAGCCCCAGCATTTT.

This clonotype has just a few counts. CDR3 coding DNA: TGTGCCAGCAGTCTGGAAGACAATGAGCAGTTCTTC. It encodes CASSLEDNEQFF. This chain connects TRBV11-1 to TRBJ2-1; D ambiguous. The CDR3 is made up of 12 amino acids. Germline assignment: CDR1 SGHAT and CDR2 FQDESV (reference sequence). Trimming cost V 6 bases and J 5 bases, with 8 bases left between them.

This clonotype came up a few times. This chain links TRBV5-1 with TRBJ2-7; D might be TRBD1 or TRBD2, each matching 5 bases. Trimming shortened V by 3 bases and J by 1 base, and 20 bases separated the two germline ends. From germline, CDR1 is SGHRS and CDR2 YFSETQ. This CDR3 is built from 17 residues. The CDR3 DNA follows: TGCGCCAGCAGCTGGGGCCCCCCGGGGCAGTGGTCCTACGAGCAGTACTTC. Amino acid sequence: CASSWGPPGQWSYEQYF.

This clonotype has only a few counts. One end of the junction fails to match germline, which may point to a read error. CDR3 sequence: CASSRWQDRGYQETQYF. CDR3 in DNA: TGTGCTAGCAGCCGGTGGCAGGACAGGGGTTACCAAGAGACCCAGTACTTC. This rearrangement joins TRBV7-7 to TRBJ2-5; 9 bases are shared with TRBD1. CDR1 is SSHAT and CDR2 is FNYEAQ in the germline V gene (reference sequence). The CDR3 extends over 17 amino acids.

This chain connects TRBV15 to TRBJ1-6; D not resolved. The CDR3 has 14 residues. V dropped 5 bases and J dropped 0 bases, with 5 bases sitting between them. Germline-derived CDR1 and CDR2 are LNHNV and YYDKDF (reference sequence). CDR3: CATSGSSYNSPLHF. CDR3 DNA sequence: TGTGCCACCAGCGGAAGCTCCTATAATTCACCCCTCCACTTT.

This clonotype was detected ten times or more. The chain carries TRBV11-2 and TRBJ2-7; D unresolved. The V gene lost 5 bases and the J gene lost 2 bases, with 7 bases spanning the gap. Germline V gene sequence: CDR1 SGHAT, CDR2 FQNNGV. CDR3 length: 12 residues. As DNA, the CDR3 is TGTGCCAGCAGCGACCCGCCCTACGAGCAGTACTTC. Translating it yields CASSDPPYEQYF.

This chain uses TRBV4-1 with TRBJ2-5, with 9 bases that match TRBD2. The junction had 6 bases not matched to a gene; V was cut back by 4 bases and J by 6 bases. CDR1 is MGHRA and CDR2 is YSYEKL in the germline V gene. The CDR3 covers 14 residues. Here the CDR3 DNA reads TGCGCCAGCAGCCGGACTAGCGAGAGGAAGACCCAGTACTTC. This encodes CASSRTSERKTQYF.

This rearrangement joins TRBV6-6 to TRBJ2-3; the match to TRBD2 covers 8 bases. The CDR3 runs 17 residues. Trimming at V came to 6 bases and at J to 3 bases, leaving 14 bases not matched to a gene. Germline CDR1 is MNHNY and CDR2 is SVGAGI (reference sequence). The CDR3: CASSLEVAKRGTDTQYF. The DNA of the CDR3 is TGTGCCAGCAGCCTCGAGGTCGCCAAGCGGGGGACAGATACGCAGTATTTT.

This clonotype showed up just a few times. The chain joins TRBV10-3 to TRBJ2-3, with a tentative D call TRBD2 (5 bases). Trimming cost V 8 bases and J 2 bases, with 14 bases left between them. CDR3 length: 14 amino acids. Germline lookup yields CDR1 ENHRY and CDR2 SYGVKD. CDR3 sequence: CAIGPHSATDTQYF. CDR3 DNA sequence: TGTGCCATCGGTCCCCATAGCGCCACAGATACGCAGTATTTT.

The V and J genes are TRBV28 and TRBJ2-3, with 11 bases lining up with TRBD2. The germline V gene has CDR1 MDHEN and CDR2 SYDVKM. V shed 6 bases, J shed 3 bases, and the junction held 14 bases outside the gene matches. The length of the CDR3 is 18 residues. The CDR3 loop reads CASSNGGRLAGFTDTQYF. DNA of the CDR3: TGTGCCAGCAGCAACGGGGGCCGACTAGCGGGGTTTACAGATACGCAGTATTTT.

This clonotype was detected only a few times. CDR3 in amino acids: CATSDVGQGQETQYF. The CDR3 nucleotides read TGTGCCACCAGTGATGTGGGACAGGGGCAAGAGACCCAGTACTTC. The rearrangement links TRBV24-1 to TRBJ2-5, with 10 bases lining up with TRBD1. The germline gives CDR1 KGHDR, CDR2 SFDVKD. This CDR3 contains 15 residues. The V and J ends lost 3 bases and 2 bases, in that order; junction bases with no gene match: 2.

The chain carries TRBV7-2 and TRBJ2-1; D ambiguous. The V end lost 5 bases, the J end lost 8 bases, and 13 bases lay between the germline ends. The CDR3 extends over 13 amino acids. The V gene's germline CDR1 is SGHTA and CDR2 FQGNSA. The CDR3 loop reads CASSGVLWYEQFF. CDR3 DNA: TGTGCCAGCAGCGGCGTCCTCTGGTATGAGCAGTTCTTC.

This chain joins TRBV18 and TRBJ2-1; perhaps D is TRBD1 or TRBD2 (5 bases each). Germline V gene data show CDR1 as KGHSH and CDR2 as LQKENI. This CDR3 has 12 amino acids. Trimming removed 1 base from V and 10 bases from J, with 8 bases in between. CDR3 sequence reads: CASSPRGIEQFF. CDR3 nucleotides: TGTGCCAGCTCACCACGGGGGATCGAGCAGTTCTTC.